Listed here are 7 T cell receptor beta chains from one sample, sequenced in a study of T cell responses to AZD1222 COVID-19 vaccine. The repertoire was sequenced with immunoSEQ multiplex PCR; TCRdb's copy has only in-frame clones and lacks some. This table has 110,000 to 150,000 clones, 70% to 90% appearing once. Sequencing used peripheral blood, obtained on day 0 of AZD1222 vaccination. All receptors derive from an adult in good health.

This sequence joins TRBV7-2 and TRBJ1-1; D is perhaps TRBD1 (5 bases). Trimming removed 0 bases at V and 3 bases at J, with 14 bases between. Looked up from germline, CDR1 is SGHTA and CDR2 is FQGNSA. This CDR3 spans 16 amino acids. In nucleotides, the CDR3 is TGTGCCAGCAGCTTAGCCAGGGCATTCGGGGACACTGAAGCTTTCTTT. This sequence encodes CASSLARAFGDTEAFF.

Remarks on this clone: The identical CDR3 is also encoded by other nucleotide sequences in the sample. This rearrangement joins TRBV29-1 to TRBJ2-5, with 11 positions matching TRBD1. The CDR3 contains 15 residues. From germline, CDR1 is SQVTM and CDR2 ANQGSEA. The ends lost 0 bases at V and 4 bases at J; junction bases unmatched: 4. The CDR3 sequence: CSVEDLGQGVETQYF. CDR3 sequence (DNA): TGCAGCGTTGAAGATTTGGGACAGGGGGTAGAGACCCAGTACTTC.

V and J are TRBV30 and TRBJ1-1; a weak D match, TRBD1 (5 bases). The length of the CDR3 is 13 residues. Germline V gene data show CDR1 as GTSNPN and CDR2 as SVGIG (reference sequence). Deletions cut 4 bases from V and 0 bases from J, with 9 bases between. CDR3 nucleotide sequence: TGTGCCTGGAAGGGACCCCTGAACACTGAAGCTTTCTTT. This gives the protein CAWKGPLNTEAFF.

This chain links TRBV19 with TRBJ2-7; maybe TRBD2 (5 bases). CDR1 LNHDA and CDR2 SQIVND come from the germline V gene (reference sequence). The CDR3 covers 13 residues. Trimming pared 3 bases from V and 0 bases from J, leaving 6 bases between. CDR3: CASSIGLSYEQYF. The CDR3 DNA reads TGTGCCAGTAGTATCGGACTCTCCTACGAGCAGTACTTC.

The gene calls are TRBV5-1 and TRBJ2-5; possible D gene TRBD1, 5 bases. The V gene's germline CDR1 is SGHRS and CDR2 YFSETQ. Trimming took 0 bases from V and 0 from J, leaving 6 bases between them. The CDR3 consists of 14 residues. The CDR3 reads CASSLARDQETQYF. CDR3 DNA: TGCGCCAGCAGCTTGGCCAGGGACCAAGAGACCCAGTACTTC.

The rearrangement links TRBV4-2 to TRBJ1-5, with unresolved D. With 0 bases removed from V and 10 bases from J, the gap between germline ends came to 19 bases. The CDR3 is 16 amino acids. Germline V gene lookup returns CDR1 LGHNA and CDR2 YNFKEQ. CDR3 amino acids: CASSQELSAEVGPQHF. CDR3 sequence (DNA): TGTGCCAGCAGCCAAGAGTTGTCGGCAGAGGTAGGCCCCCAGCATTTT.

The J gene is TRBJ2-7, the V gene TRBV6-6; 11 positions agree with TRBD1. This CDR3 contains 14 residues. The germline V gene encodes CDR1 MNHNY and CDR2 SVGAGI (reference sequence). V dropped 4 bases and J dropped 3; count of bases not matched to a gene: 2. CDR3 residues: CASSSGTGGYEQYF. For the CDR3, the DNA is TGTGCCAGCAGTTCCGGGACAGGGGGCTACGAGCAGTACTTC.